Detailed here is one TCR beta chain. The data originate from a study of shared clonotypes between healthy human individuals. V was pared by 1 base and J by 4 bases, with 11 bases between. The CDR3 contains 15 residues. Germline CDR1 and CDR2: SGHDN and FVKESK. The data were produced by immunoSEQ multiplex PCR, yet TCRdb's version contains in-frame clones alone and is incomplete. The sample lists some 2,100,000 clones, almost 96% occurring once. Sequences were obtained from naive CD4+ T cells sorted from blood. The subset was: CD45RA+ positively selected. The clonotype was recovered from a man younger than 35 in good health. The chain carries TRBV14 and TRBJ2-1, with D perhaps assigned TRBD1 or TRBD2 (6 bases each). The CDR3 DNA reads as TGTGCCAGCAGCCAAGTTCGGGGGACATACAATGAGCAGTTCTTC. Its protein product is CASSQVRGTYNEQFF.